Below are 20 T cell receptor beta chains sequenced from a single sample in a study of blood T cells in healthy people across ages. PCR was performed a second time for 7 to 11 cycles using a sample-barcoded 5' primer and a J-beta primer mix. TCRdb analysed the 5' RACE reads with MiXCR anew, one entry per CDR3 protein. Of about 510,000 distinct CDR3 sequences detected, about a quarter appear once; the ten largest clones hold approximately 3.6%. The sample was also linked to a second study, of T cells of mothers and their children.

Sequencing was carried out using blood. The receptors were gathered from a boy between 2 and 10 years old in good health.

This clonotype was seen only a few times. The chain couples TRBV5-6 to TRBJ1-2, with 7 bases aligning to TRBD1. J gave up 2 bases and V 4 bases, and 11 bases lay outside the gene matches. The CDR3 length is 16 residues. Per the germline V gene, CDR1 is SGHDT and CDR2 is YYEEEE. CDR3 sequence (DNA): TGTGCCAGCAGCACCTGGACAGGATGGGAAAACTATGGCTACACCTTC. It encodes CASSTWTGWENYGYTF.

The chain carries TRBV7-9 and TRBJ2-3; 11 positions agree with TRBD2. There are 16 residues in the CDR3. The J segment lost 11 bases and the V segment lost 10 bases, leaving 20 bases of the junction unmatched. Germline V CDR1 and CDR2: SEHNR, FQNEAQ (reference sequence). The CDR3 here is CAIYPSSTSGTLEQYF. In DNA form, the CDR3 reads TGTGCCATCTACCCGTCCTCGACTAGCGGGACCCTAGAGCAGTATTTT.

The sample holds a few counts of this clonotype. V gene TRBV11-2 combines with J gene TRBJ1-1; the match to TRBD1 covers 7 bases. The CDR3 runs to 19 residues. Germline trimming cut 0 bases from V and 0 bases from J; bases unmatched to any gene: 13. In germline, CDR1 is SGHAT, CDR2 FQNNGV. CDR3 amino acids: CASSLDLVARTGLNTEAFF. CDR3 bases: TGTGCCAGCAGCTTAGATCTGGTCGCCCGGACAGGTTTGAACACTGAAGCTTTCTTT.

This clonotype came up a few times. The chain uses TRBV9 and TRBJ2-3; 11 bases map to TRBD2. The CDR3 runs 17 residues. Germline V lookup: CDR1 SGDLS, CDR2 YYNGEE. V shed 0 bases, J shed 4 bases, and the junction held 7 bases outside the gene matches. The CDR3 bases are TGTGCCAGCAGCGTAGAGGGAGGGACTAGCGGTGCAGATACGCAGTATTTT. This translates into CASSVEGGTSGADTQYF.

This clonotype has more than one count but fewer than ten. The rearrangement joins TRBV6-2 or TRBV6-3 to TRBJ2-7; 14 bases are shared with TRBD2. Germline assignment: CDR1 MNHEY and CDR2 SVGEGT. This CDR3 has 17 residues. V dropped 3 bases and J dropped 0; count of bases not matched to a gene: 4. CDR3 amino acids: CASSYPGTSGSSYEQYF. CDR3 nucleotide sequence: TGTGCCAGCAGTTATCCCGGGACTAGCGGGAGCTCCTACGAGCAGTACTTC.

This clonotype was counted at least ten times. This chain links TRBV7-3 with TRBJ2-7; D is unresolved. Trimming cost V 0 bases and J 6 bases, with 15 bases left between them. Germline V gene data show CDR1 as SGHTA and CDR2 as FQGTGA. This CDR3 has 15 residues. The CDR3 DNA sequence: TGTGCCAGCAGCTTAACTGGCAGCCCTCTAAGCGAGCAGTACTTC. This gives the protein CASSLTGSPLSEQYF.

The DNA for the CDR3 is TGTGCTAGTGACTCACGACAGGGCGGGGGAAGAGAGACCCAGTACTTC. As protein: CASDSRQGGGRETQYF. The J gene is TRBJ2-5, the V gene TRBV12-5; either TRBD1 or TRBD2 may fit D (7 bases each). V was cut by 7 bases and J by 4 bases, with 22 bases left in between. Looked up from germline, CDR1 is LGHNT and CDR2 is FRNRAP. The CDR3 spans 16 residues.

The chain employs TRBV12-3 or TRBV12-4 and TRBJ2-7; TRBD2 aligns across 10 bases. The junction had 13 bases not matched to a gene; V was cut back by 5 bases and J by 3 bases. The CDR3 is made up of 17 amino acids. CDR3 nucleotides: TGTGCCAGCAGTCTCTCTCCGTCACTAGCGGGGTACTACGAGCAGTACTTC. Encoded protein: CASSLSPSLAGYYEQYF.

This clonotype was observed a few times. This rearrangement joins TRBV7-2 to TRBJ2-7; either TRBD1 or TRBD2 may fit D (5 bases each). Germline V gene lookup returns CDR1 SGHTA and CDR2 FQGNSA. V dropped 5 bases and J dropped 9 bases, with 14 bases sitting between them. The CDR3 consists of 12 residues. For the CDR3, the DNA is TGTGCCAGCAGCCCCGGGACCCCCCTGCAGTACTTC. Its translation: CASSPGTPLQYF.

This clonotype was observed once. The chain links TRBV5-6 to TRBJ2-5, with TRBD2 matching 10 bases. The germline V gene has CDR1 SGHDT and CDR2 YYEEEE. V was pared by 4 bases and J by 4 bases, with 7 bases of the junction left unmatched. The length of the CDR3 is 15 residues. For the CDR3, the DNA is TGTGCCAGCAGCGCGGCTAGCGGGAGCGGAGAGACCCAGTACTTC. As protein: CASSAASGSGETQYF.

The chain has TRBV27 and TRBJ1-2; weak D call: TRBD1 (6 bases). The CDR3 is 13 amino acids. The V end was cut by 5 bases, the J end by 8 bases, with 15 bases between. CDR1 MNHEY and CDR2 SMNVEV come from the germline V gene (reference sequence). Here the CDR3 reads CASSPNRVGGYTF. Here the CDR3 DNA reads TGTGCCAGCAGTCCCAACAGGGTAGGGGGCTACACCTTC.

This clonotype was seen repeatedly, ten times or more. The chain is built from TRBV7-3 and TRBJ1-1; D gene ambiguous. V dropped 4 bases and J dropped 0 bases, with 6 bases sitting between them. This CDR3 has 13 amino acids. Per germline, CDR1 SGHTA and CDR2 FQGTGA. CDR3 amino acids: CASSSGVNTEAFF. In nucleotides, the CDR3 is TGTGCCAGCAGCTCTGGGGTGAACACTGAAGCTTTCTTT.

V usage is TRBV7-2 and J usage is TRBJ1-3, with D possibly matching TRBD1 (5 bases). The V gene's germline CDR1 is SGHTA and CDR2 FQGNSA. The CDR3 length is 11 residues. Trimming removed 5 bases at V and 11 bases at J, with 10 bases between. The CDR3 region has the DNA TGTACCAGCAGCCCGGGACGGGCCATATATTTT. This gives the protein CTSSPGRAIYF.

This clonotype was detected many times. The V and J genes are TRBV27 and TRBJ1-2; D remains ambiguous. Between the trimmed V and J ends, which lost 2 bases and 7 bases, there was a span of 11 bases. The germline CDR1 and CDR2 sequences are MNHEY and SMNVEV (reference sequence). The CDR3 runs 13 residues. CDR3 residues: CASSLQSLGGYTF. The CDR3 coding sequence is TGTGCCAGCAGTTTACAGAGTTTGGGTGGCTACACCTTC.

The J gene is TRBJ2-5, the V gene TRBV6-2 or TRBV6-3; 7 nucleotides align to TRBD1. CDR1 is MNHEY, CDR2 SVGEGT, per germline. The junction had 9 bases not matched to a gene; V was cut back by 5 bases and J by 3 bases. This CDR3 contains 15 residues. CDR3 DNA sequence: TGTGCCAGCAGTATCGACAGGGTGGCAGAAGAGACCCAGTACTTC. Translated, it gives CASSIDRVAEETQYF.

The chain is built from TRBV6-5 and TRBJ2-5; D gene ambiguous. The end of the DNA is better explained by TRBJ2-7, so the J call may be wrong. In germline, CDR1 is MNHEY, CDR2 SVGAGI. The CDR3 has 14 residues. The CDR3 loop reads CASSYSGANYEQYF. In DNA, the CDR3 is TGTGCCAGCAGTTACTCTGGTGCAAACTACGAGCAGTACTTC.

A few counts support this clonotype. CDR3 sequence reads: CASSEARAGEQFF. For the CDR3, the DNA is TGTGCCAGCAGTGAAGCGAGAGCTGGTGAGCAGTTCTTC. The V call is TRBV6-1, the J call TRBJ2-1, with D uncertain. V gave up 0 bases and J gave up 9 bases, with 9 bases separating them. Germline V lookup: CDR1 MNHNS, CDR2 SASEGT. The CDR3 has 13 amino acids.

In DNA form, the CDR3 reads TGCGCCAGCAGCCTCTCCCGCACAGGGCGCCGCACAGATACGCAGTATTTT. It is translated as CASSLSRTGRRTDTQYF. The J gene is TRBJ2-3, the V gene TRBV4-3; possible D gene TRBD1, 6 bases. With 4 bases removed from V and 1 base from J, the gap between germline ends came to 18 bases. Germline CDR1 and CDR2: LGHNA and YSLEER. The CDR3 has 17 amino acids.

The genes are TRBV29-1 and TRBJ2-3, with D uncertain. CDR1 is SQVTM, CDR2 ANQGSEA, per germline. The V and J ends lost 3 bases and 4 bases respectively, with 8 bases between them. CDR3 length: 12 residues. The CDR3 coding sequence is TGCAGCGTTGACGCGATCGCAGATACGCAGTATTTT. It codes for CSVDAIADTQYF.

This clonotype appeared a few times. The CDR3: CASSLAGPGNTIYF. CDR3 DNA sequence: TGTGCCAGCAGCTTGGCAGGACCGGGAAACACCATATATTTT. J is TRBJ1-3 and V is TRBV5-6; D gene ambiguous. This CDR3 is 14 amino acids long. Trimming cost V 0 bases and J 4 bases, with 8 bases left between them. Germline V gives CDR1 SGHDT, CDR2 YYEEEE.